This entry features one T cell receptor beta chain sequence. Its specificity is unknown. This sample was included in a study of beta chain features in type 1 diabetes. Expressed TCRB transcripts got sequenced, as all isolated RNA was reverse transcribed. Sequenced naive, central memory and regulatory T cell samples produced an average of about 3.57 million reads. TCRdb keeps only in-frame clones here, not all; method: immunoSEQ multiplex PCR. Among over 200,000 clones, approximately 11% were seen once, and the ten largest hold about 0.018%. Findings of the study overall: Shorter templates may be favored by PCR, equally so in patients and controls. Among all four CD4+ subsets, Type 1 diabetes patients had TCRB CDR3s that were moderately but significantly shorter.

The CDR3 covers 14 residues. CDR1 is LNHDA and CDR2 is SQIVND in the germline V gene (reference sequence). The V end lost 4 bases, the J end lost 1 base, and 9 bases lay between the germline ends. Averaging around 110 mL, one heparinised blood draw came from each individual donor. CD4+ naive, central memory, regulatory and stem cell-like memory subsets were isolated by sorting on CD45RO/CCR7/CD25/CD127/CD95/CD27. Sequences were obtained from naive CD4+ T cells from blood. The chain is built from TRBV19 and TRBJ2-3, with D tentatively TRBD1 (5 bases). This receptor was obtained from a man aged 30-40 years with type 1 diabetes. The CDR3 reads CASSTRQRTDTQYF. The CDR3 DNA reads TGTGCCAGTAGTACCCGACAGCGCACAGATACGCAGTATTTT. Drawing the rest from reference TRBV19 and TRBJ2-3, the complete variable domain is DGGITQSPKYLFRKEGQNVTLSCEQNLNHDAMYWYRQDPGQGLRLIYYSQIVNDFQKGDIAEGYSVSREKKESFPLTVTSAQKNPTAFYLCASSTRQRTDTQYFGPGTRLTVL.